This TCR beta chain was recovered during a study of blood T cell repertoires in COVID-19. At the level of the study: Specimens from acute and convalescent COVID-19 originated in the United States, Italy and Spain. Sample material is recorded as cDNA or gDNA derived from T cells, B-cell-depleted T cells, or PBMCs.

In the authors' methods: The authors estimated nucleated cell counts from reference gene primer amplification. Assay used: immunoSEQ multiplex PCR; TCRdb lists only in-frame clones, some missing. V, J and clone size were drawn from that table, and D and trimming were deduced from the DNA. The data show roughly 130,000 clones, about 85% seen once. The CDR3 extends over 18 amino acids. The junction had 14 bases not matched to a gene; V was cut back by 4 bases and J by 0 bases. CDR1 is SGHVS, CDR2 FQNEAQ, per germline. This clone was found a few times. The sample consisted of peripheral blood. This TCR was recovered from a man aged 70 or older with acute or convalescent COVID-19. V gene TRBV7-8 combines with J gene TRBJ1-1; 7 nucleotides line up with TRBD1. CDR3 protein: CASSWPRTGLLMNTEAFF. CDR3 in DNA: TGTGCCAGCAGCTGGCCACGGACAGGATTGCTCATGAACACTGAAGCTTTCTTT.